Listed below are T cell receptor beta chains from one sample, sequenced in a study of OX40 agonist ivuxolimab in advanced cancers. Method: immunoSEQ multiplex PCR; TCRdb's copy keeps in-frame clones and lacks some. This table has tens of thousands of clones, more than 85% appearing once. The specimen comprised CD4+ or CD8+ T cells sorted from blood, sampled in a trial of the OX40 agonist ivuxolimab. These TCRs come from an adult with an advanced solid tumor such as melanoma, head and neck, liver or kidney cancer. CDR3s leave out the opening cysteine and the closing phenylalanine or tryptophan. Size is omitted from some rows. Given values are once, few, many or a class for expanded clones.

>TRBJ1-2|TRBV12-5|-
ASGPILNYGYT
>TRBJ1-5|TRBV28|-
ASRPTGAQYSNQPQH
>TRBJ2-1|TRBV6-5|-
ASSIDRSSYNEQF
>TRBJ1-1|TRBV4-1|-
ASSQPILGALGGAF
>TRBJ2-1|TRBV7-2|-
ASRQALYNEQF
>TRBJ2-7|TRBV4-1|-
ASSQVLALLYEQY
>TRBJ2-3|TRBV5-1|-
ASSLDTATDTQY
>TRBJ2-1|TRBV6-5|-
ASSRGGRKQF
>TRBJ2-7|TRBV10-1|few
ASSETVGTEQY
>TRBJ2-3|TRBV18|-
ASSPPGGDAGTDTQY
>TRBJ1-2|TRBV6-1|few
ASKNPTY
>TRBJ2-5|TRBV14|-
ASSQAAGVPETQY
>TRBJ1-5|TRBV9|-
ASSVGSGAGQPQH
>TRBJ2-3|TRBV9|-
ASSTSGSSGRTDTQY
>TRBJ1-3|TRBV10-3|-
AISESGSSGNTIY
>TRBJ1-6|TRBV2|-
ATPGGITDNSPLH
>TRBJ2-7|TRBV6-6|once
ASSYNTLYEQY
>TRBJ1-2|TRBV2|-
ASSERGGSGGYT
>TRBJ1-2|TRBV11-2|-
ASSPRDFSDYGYT
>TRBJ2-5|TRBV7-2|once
ASSLFVVETQY
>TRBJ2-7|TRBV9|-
ASSPHVRAQGAEQY
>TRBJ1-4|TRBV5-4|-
ASSPGQTINEKLF
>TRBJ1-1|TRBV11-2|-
ASSLEAGANTEAF
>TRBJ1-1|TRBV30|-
AWSVEGRSTEAF
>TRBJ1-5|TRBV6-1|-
ASSERDRFPGPQH
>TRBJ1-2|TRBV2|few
ASRRQGLDGYT
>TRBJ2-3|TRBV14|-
ASSQGNGRQRTDTQY
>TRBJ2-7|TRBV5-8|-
ASSSPAGMANEQY
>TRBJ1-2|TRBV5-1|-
ASSSPSRVGYT
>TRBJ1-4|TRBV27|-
ASSPNRVKYEKLF
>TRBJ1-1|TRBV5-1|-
ASSLDRGGTEAF
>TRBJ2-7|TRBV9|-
ASSVAVSSYEQY
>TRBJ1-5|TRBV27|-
ASSPFGTGDQPQH
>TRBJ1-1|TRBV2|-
ASAQDPNTEAF
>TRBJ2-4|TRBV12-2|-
ASRLRGRGWDIQY
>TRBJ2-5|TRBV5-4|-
ASSPGQGVGQETQY
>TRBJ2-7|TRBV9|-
ASSGRQGRKDEQY
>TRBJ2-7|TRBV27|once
ASSLPGGEQY
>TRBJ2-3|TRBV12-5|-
ASGETGTNTDTQY
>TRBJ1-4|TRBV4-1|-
ASSLRTATNEKLF
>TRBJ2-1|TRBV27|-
ASSRVNYNEQF
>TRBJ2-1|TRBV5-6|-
ASSLTGDPGQF
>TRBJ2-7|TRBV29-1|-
SAQGDRGREQY
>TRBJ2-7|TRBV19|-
ATNGQGFHEQY
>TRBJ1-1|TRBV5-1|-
ASSSRTGNTEAF
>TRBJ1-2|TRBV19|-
ASTPNLGDLYGYT
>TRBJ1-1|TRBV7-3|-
ASSLTATGYTEAF
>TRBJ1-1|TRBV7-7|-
ASSFLTGDEAF
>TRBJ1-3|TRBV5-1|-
ASSQQPGSLFGNTIY
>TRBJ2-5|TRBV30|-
AWSVLGGVPETQY
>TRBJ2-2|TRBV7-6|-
ASSPQNTGELF
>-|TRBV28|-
ASTPPLGRLYEQY
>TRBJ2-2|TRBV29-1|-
STRQGWNTGELF
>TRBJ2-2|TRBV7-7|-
ASSTLAGGSGELF
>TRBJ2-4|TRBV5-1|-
ASSFGAEAKNIQY
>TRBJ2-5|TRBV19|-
ASSISLRDRETQY
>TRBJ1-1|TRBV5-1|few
ASSSLPPSLLGVGNTEAF
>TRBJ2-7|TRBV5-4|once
ASSFGQGDHEQY
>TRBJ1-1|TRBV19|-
ASSPDPRQGAFTEAF